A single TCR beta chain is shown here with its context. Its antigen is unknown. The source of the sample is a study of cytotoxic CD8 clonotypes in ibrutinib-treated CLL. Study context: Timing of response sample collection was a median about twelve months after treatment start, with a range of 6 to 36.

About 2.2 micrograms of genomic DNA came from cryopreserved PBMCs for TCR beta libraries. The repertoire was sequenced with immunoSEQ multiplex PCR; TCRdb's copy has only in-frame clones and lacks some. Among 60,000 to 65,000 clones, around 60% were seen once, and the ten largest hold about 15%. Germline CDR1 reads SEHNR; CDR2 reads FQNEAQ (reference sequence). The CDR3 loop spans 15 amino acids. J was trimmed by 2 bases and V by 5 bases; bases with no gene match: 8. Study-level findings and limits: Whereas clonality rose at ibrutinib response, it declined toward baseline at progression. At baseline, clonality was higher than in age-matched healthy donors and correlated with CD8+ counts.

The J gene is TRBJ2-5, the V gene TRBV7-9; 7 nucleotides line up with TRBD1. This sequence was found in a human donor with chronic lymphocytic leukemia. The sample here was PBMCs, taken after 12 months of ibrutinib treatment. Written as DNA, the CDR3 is TGTGCCAGCAGCCTCCGACAGGGAACGCAAGAGACCCAGTACTTC. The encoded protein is CASSLRQGTQETQYF. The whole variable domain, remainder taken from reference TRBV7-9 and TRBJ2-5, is DTGVSQNPRHKITKRGQNVTFRCDPISEHNRLYWYRQTLGQGPEFLTYFQNEAQLEKSRLLSDRFSAERPKGSFSTLEIQRTEQGDSAMYLCASSLRQGTQETQYFGPGTRLLVL.